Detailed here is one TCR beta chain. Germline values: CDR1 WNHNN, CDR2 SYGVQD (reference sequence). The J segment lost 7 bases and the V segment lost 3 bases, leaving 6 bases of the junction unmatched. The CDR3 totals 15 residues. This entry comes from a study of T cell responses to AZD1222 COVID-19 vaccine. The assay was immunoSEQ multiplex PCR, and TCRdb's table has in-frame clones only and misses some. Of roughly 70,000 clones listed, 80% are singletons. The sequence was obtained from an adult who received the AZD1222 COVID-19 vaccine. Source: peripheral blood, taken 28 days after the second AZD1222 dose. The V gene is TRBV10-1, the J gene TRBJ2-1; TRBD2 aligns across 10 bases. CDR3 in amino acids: CASSDLAGVLNEQFF. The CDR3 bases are TGCGCCAGCAGTGATCTAGCGGGGGTTCTGAATGAGCAGTTCTTC.